Listed below are T cell receptor beta chains from one sample, sequenced in a study of early T cells in non-severe SARS-CoV-2 infection. One entry per CDR3 protein, called by TCRdb with MiXCR from the 5' RACE reads. The profile shows more than 25,000 distinct CDR3 sequences, more than 4.5% of them singletons. Material for sequencing was whole blood. These receptors came from an adult who was a healthcare worker with PCR-confirmed SARS-CoV-2 infection or an uninfected control (not recorded which). The CDR3 runs from the conserved cysteine through the conserved F or W. D genes are given only for firm matches. Expanded clones get a size class; other rows say once, few or many, or leave the size out.

TGTGCCAGCAGTGAAAGTCTCGAAACCAATGAGCAGTTCTTC	CASSESLETNEQFF	many	TRBJ2-1	TRBV25-1	-
TGTGCCAGCAGCAACACACAGGGGGATAGAGTCGGCGGCTACACCTTC	CASSNTQGDRVGGYTF	-	TRBJ1-2	TRBV9	TRBD1
TGCGCCAGCAGCTCGGACGGAAAGCAGTACTTC	CASSSDGKQYF	many	TRBJ2-7	TRBV5-1	-
TGTGCCAGCAGCCCCGGCAGTTACAATGAGCAGTTCTTC	CASSPGSYNEQFF	few	TRBJ2-1	TRBV7-9	-
TGTGCCAGCAGCCTGTATTTGAACTCTGGAAACACCATATATTTT	CASSLYLNSGNTIYF	medium-sized	TRBJ1-3	TRBV11-2	-
TGTGCCAGCACCCCCCTCCGGGGGAGGGGCAATGAGCAGTTCTTC	CASTPLRGRGNEQFF	many	TRBJ2-1	TRBV12-3/TRBV12-4	TRBD2
TGTGCCAGCAGCTACACGGGATCCCAAGAGACCCAGTACTTC	CASSYTGSQETQYF	many	TRBJ2-5	TRBV7-9	-
TGTTCCGACAGGACGAACACTGAAGCTTTCTTT	CSDRTNTEAFF	many	TRBJ1-1	TRBV7-9	-
TGCGCCAGCAGTCAACAGGAGGATGAGCAGTTCTTC	CASSQQEDEQFF	-	TRBJ2-1	TRBV23-1	-
TGCAGTGCTTATCATGCTAGCGGTGCCACAGATACGCAGTATTTT	CSAYHASGATDTQYF	few	TRBJ2-3	TRBV20-1	TRBD2
TGCAGCGCCGCCCAAGTGAACACTGAAGCTTTCTTT	CSAAQVNTEAFF	few	TRBJ1-1	TRBV29-1	-
TGCAGTGCTAGAGGCCTCCTCAATGAGCAGTTCTTC	CSARGLLNEQFF	few	TRBJ2-1	TRBV20-1	-
TGTGCCAGCAGCTTAAAGAGGAGTGAAGCTTTCTTT	CASSLKRSEAFF	many	TRBJ1-1	TRBV11-2	-
TGCAGCGTTGAAGGAGGACAGGGAGGCAATGAGCAGTTCTTC	CSVEGGQGGNEQFF	many	TRBJ2-1	TRBV29-1	TRBD1
TGTGCCAGCAGCTTCAACCGGGACAGGGGCTACGAGCAGTACTTC	CASSFNRDRGYEQYF	many	TRBJ2-7	TRBV12-3/TRBV12-4	TRBD1
TGTGCCAGCAGTAACAGGACAAGGGACGAGCAGTACTTC	CASSNRTRDEQYF	many	TRBJ2-7	TRBV12-3/TRBV12-4	-
TGCAGCGGGCGGACAGGGGTGATGAACACTGAAGCTTTCTTT	CSGRTGVMNTEAFF	many	TRBJ1-1	TRBV29-1	TRBD1
TGCAGTGCTAGACCCCAGTCCCTCTACGAGCAGTACTTC	CSARPQSLYEQYF	-	TRBJ2-7	TRBV20-1	-
TGTGCCAGCTCACCGCAGGAGAATCAGCCCCAGCATTTT	CASSPQENQPQHF	few	TRBJ1-5	TRBV18	-
TGTGCCAGCAGTTACGGGTCGGGGAGTTGGGAGACCCAGTACTTC	CASSYGSGSWETQYF	medium-sized	TRBJ2-5	TRBV6-2/TRBV6-3	-
TGTGCCAGCAGTTGGGGCACAGATACGCAGTATTTT	CASSWGTDTQYF	-	TRBJ2-3	TRBV28	-
TGTGCCAGCTCACCTCTAGGGGCTGGGTCCTACGAGCAGTACTTC	CASSPLGAGSYEQYF	many	TRBJ2-7	TRBV18	-
TGTGCCAGCAGTGACCTTACGACAGGGGAGCCCCAGCATTTT	CASSDLTTGEPQHF	-	TRBJ1-5	TRBV2	TRBD1
TGCGCCAGCAGCCAATGGGACACCAAAAACATTCAGTACTTC	CASSQWDTKNIQYF	few	TRBJ2-4	TRBV4-3	-
TGTGCCAGCAGCTCCCCGGGACTAACATTAGCCAAAAACATTCAGTACTTC	CASSSPGLTLAKNIQYF	many	TRBJ2-4	TRBV11-2	TRBD2
TGTGCCAGTAGTACCGGGGGGACCACCTACGAGCAGTACTTC	CASSTGGTTYEQYF	many	TRBJ2-7	TRBV19	TRBD2
TGTGCCAGCAGCTTAGGAACGGTTAGCGGACCCCCGAGGAGAGCAGATACGCAGTATTTT	CASSLGTVSGPPRRADTQYF	many	TRBJ2-3	TRBV7-9	-
TGTGCCAGCAGTTTGCGCGAGGCCTCGGAGCAGTACTTC	CASSLREASEQYF	-	TRBJ2-7	TRBV28	-
TGCAGTGCCCTCCCTACAGGGAGGGAAAAACTGTTTTTT	CSALPTGREKLFF	-	TRBJ1-4	TRBV20-1	-
TGTGCCAGCAGCACTCCTTTAGCGGGAGGGTCAACTAGCACAGATACGCAGTATTTT	CASSTPLAGGSTSTDTQYF	medium-sized	TRBJ2-3	TRBV11-2	TRBD2
TGTGCCAGCAAACCTACCCCGCAGCGGGAAAGCTACACCTTC	CASKPTPQRESYTF	many	TRBJ1-2	TRBV27	-
TGCAGTGCTAGAGATTTTGGAACTAGCGGGATTCACGAGCAGTACTTC	CSARDFGTSGIHEQYF	many	TRBJ2-7	TRBV20-1	TRBD2
TGCAGTGCTAGAGTCCCCTATGAGCAGTTCTTC	CSARVPYEQFF	few	TRBJ2-1	TRBV20-1	-
TGTGCCAGCAGCTTAGGAAGTCCAGGCGGAGGGCCTTCACCCCTCCACTTT	CASSLGSPGGGPSPLHF	many	TRBJ1-6	TRBV7-2	-
TGTGCCAGCAGCTTCACCGGGGCGCCGGGCGAGCAGTACTTC	CASSFTGAPGEQYF	many	TRBJ2-7	TRBV5-4	-
TGTGCCAGCAGCGTAGAGGACAGGGGGAAGGACACTGAAGCTTTCTTT	CASSVEDRGKDTEAFF	few	TRBJ1-1	TRBV9	TRBD1
TGTGCCAGCAGCCGAGGACAGGGGTTAACTTCCCTTTCTCCCTACGAGCAGTACTTC	CASSRGQGLTSLSPYEQYF	-	TRBJ2-7	TRBV5-4	TRBD1
TGCGCCAGCAGCTTGGAAGGGGGGACCTACGAGCAGTACTTC	CASSLEGGTYEQYF	many	TRBJ2-7	TRBV5-1	-
TGTGCCAGCAGCCAATCCTTGGGGCAGCCCCAGCATTTT	CASSQSLGQPQHF	many	TRBJ1-5	TRBV7-9	-
TGTGCCAGCAGTCCCAGACTAGCGCAAACCTACGAGCAGTACTTC	CASSPRLAQTYEQYF	few	TRBJ2-7	TRBV6-6	TRBD2
TGCGCCAGCAGCTTGGAAGTTAATTCACCCCTCCACTTT	CASSLEVNSPLHF	many	TRBJ1-6	TRBV5-1	-
TGTGCCAGCAGGGGCCGGCGGGGAGCCCTGGAGGGCTACACCTTC	CASRGRRGALEGYTF	-	TRBJ1-2	TRBV28	-
TGTGCCAGCAGCCCCTCTCGAGGGGCCAACGTCCTGACTTTC	CASSPSRGANVLTF	medium-sized	TRBJ2-6	TRBV11-3	-
TGTGCCAGCAGTCCGCTGCAGGGTCTCTACGAGCAGTACTTC	CASSPLQGLYEQYF	many	TRBJ2-7	TRBV6-2/TRBV6-3	-
TGCAGTGCTAACCGGGACTCTCAAGAGACCCAGTACTTC	CSANRDSQETQYF	many	TRBJ2-5	TRBV20-1	-
TGTGCCAGCAGGGAGACAGGGGGAAGAACTGAAGCTTTCTTT	CASRETGGRTEAFF	few	TRBJ1-1	TRBV2	TRBD1
TGTGCTAGCAGCTTACGGGACAGGGATACAGATACGCAGTATTTT	CASSLRDRDTDTQYF	many	TRBJ2-3	TRBV7-7	TRBD1
TGTGCCAGCAGCTCCCCTCCGGGACTAGCGATAGACAATGAGCAGTTCTTC	CASSSPPGLAIDNEQFF	few	TRBJ2-1	TRBV11-2	TRBD2
TGTGCCAGCAGTTCGCCCTCACTAGCGGGAGGGCCTCGTACCGGGGAGCTGTTTTTT	CASSSPSLAGGPRTGELFF	few	TRBJ2-2	TRBV27	TRBD2
TGCGCCAGCAGATCGAAGGCCGAAGCTTTCTTT	CASRSKAEAFF	medium-sized	TRBJ1-1	TRBV10-2	-